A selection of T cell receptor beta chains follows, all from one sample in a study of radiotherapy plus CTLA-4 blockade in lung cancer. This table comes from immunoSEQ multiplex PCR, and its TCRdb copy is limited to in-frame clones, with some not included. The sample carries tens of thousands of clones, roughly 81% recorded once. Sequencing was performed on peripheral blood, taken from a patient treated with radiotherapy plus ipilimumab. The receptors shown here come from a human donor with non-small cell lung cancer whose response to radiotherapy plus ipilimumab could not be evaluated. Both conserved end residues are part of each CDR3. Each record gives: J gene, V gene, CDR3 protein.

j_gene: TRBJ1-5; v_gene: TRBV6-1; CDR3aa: CASSARTGSGPQHF
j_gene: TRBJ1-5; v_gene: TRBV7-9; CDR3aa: CASSLEYEQGTTQPQHF
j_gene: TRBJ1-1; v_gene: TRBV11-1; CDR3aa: CASSLQGQVNTEAFF
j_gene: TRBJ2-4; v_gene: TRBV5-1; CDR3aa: CASSSTPTTTRENIQYF
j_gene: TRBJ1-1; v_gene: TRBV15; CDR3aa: CATSSRTGVTEAFF
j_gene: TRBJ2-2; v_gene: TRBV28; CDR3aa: CASSLLGQGTTGELFF
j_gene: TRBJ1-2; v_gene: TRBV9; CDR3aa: CASSQHPHTF
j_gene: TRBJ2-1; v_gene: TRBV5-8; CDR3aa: CASSLALAEYNEQFF
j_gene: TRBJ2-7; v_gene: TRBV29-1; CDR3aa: CSASPGQGSYEQYF
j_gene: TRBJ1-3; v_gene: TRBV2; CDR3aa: CASRPGTEGFNTIYF
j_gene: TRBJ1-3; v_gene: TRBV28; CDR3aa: CASSWDRGPGNTIYF
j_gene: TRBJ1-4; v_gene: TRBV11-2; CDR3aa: CASSFFTGQNNEKLFF
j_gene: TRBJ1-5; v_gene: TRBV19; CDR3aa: CASRPRGNQPQHF
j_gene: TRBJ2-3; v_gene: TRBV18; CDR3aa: CASSPQQAPDTQYF
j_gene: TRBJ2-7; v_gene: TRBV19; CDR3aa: CASMGDTSYEQYF
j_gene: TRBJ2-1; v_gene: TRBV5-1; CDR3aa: CASSGGTSIYNEQFF
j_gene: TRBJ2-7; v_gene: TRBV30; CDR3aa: CAWRISGTSNEQYF
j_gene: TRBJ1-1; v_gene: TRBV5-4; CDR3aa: CASSARQANTEAFF
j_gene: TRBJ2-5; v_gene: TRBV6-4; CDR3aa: CASSLLAGDETQYF
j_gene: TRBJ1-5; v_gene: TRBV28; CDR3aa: CASSLSPIWAVNQPQHF
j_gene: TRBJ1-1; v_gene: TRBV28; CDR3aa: CASSYVGGNRGKTEAFF
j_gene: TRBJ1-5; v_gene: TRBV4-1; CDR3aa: CASSHITQGVNQPQHF
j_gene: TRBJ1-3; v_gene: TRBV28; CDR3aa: CASSDRNTIYF
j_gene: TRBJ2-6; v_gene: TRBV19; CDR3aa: CASSIAGSGANVLTF
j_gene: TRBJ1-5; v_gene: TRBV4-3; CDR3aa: CASSQDTSGQPQHF
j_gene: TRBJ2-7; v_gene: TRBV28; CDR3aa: CASSFPGLAGGPGWNEQYF
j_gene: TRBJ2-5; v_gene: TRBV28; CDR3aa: CASSLVAGGLETQYF
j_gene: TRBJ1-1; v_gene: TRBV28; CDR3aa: CASVNTEAFF
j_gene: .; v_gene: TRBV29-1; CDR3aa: CSATTGWGGDEQYF
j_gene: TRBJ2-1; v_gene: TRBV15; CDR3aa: CATSRVVADNEQFF
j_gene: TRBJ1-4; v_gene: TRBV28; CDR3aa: CASSLARVVNEKLFF
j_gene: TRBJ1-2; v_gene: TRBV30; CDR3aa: CAWRSLGGYGYTF
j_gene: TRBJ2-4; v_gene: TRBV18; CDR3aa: CASSAGGLINIQYF
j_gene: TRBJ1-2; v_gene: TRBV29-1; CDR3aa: CSVEDRGDYGYTF
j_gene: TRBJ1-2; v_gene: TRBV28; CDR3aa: CASSFGQGAYGYTF
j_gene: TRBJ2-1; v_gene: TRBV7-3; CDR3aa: CASSTGLAGVYNEQFF
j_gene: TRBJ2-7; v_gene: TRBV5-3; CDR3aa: CARSPILVGGNEQYF
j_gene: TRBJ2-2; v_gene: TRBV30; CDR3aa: CAWGTGANTGELFF
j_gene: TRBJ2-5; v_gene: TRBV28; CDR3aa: CASRRDVEETQYF
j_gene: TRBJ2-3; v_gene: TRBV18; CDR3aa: CASSQGLAGDADTQYF
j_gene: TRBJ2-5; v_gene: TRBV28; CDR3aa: CASSGSGTGDETQYF
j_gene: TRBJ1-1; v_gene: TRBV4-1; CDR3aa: CASSQDVGGSTEAFF
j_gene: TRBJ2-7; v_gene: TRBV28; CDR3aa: CASSPRTVAYEQYF
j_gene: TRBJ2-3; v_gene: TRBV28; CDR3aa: CASNPGQGTDTQYF
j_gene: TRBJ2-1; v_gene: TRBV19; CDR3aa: CASSITSGTYNEQFF
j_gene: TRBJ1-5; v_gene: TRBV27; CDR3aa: CASSPPGVGQPQHF
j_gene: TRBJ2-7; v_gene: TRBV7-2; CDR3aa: CASSSSERAAYEQYF
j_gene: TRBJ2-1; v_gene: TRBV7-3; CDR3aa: CASSLVPGAGREQFF
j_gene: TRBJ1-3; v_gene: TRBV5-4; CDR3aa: CASSLAGGGSGNTIYF
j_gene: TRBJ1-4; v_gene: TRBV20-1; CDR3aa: CSAGRGEKLFF
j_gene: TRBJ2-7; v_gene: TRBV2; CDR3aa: CASRPSGQGGVGQYF
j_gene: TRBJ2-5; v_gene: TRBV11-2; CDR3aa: CASSSPGGSQETQYF
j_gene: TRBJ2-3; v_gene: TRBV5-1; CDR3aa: CASSLDRGVVADTQYF
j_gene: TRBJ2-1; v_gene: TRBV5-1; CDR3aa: CASSLGGRAYNEQFF
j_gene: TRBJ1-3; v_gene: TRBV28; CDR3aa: CASSFRAGNTIYF
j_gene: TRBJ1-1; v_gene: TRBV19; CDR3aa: CASRSGGTEAFF
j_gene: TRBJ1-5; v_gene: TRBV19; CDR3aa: CASSIAGDRNRQPQHF
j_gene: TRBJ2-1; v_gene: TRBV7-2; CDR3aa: CASSNKIPSGASEQFF
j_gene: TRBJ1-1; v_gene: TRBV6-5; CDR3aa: CASSLTGMGTEAFF